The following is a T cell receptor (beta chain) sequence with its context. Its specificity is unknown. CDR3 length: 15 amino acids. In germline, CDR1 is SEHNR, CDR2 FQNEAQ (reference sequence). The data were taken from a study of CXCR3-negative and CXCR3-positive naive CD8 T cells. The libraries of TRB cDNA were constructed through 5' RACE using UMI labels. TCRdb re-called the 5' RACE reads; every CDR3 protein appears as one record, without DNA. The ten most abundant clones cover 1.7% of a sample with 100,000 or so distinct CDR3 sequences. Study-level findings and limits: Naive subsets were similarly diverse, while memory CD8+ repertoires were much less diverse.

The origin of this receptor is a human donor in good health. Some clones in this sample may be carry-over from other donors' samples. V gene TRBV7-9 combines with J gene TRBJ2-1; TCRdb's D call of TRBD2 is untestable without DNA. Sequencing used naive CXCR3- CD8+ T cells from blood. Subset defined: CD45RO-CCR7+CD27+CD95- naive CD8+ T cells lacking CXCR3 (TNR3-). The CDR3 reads CASSLEGLGQSEQFF. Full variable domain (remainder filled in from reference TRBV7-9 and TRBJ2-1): DTGVSQNPRHKITKRGQNVTFRCDPISEHNRLYWYRQTLGQGPEFLTYFQNEAQLEKSRLLSDRFSAERPKGSFSTLEIQRTEQGDSAMYLCASSLEGLGQSEQFFGPGTRLTVL.